The clone carrying this T cell receptor beta chain showed up just a few times. Its target is unknown. For the second PCR, which ran for 7 to 11 cycles, a sample-barcoded 5' primer and a J-beta primer mix were used. MiXCR, run by TCRdb on the 5' RACE reads, gives a single entry per CDR3 protein. This table holds 1.8 million or so distinct CDR3 sequences, roughly two fifths found once. Donation came from healthy Caucasian individuals in Russia who were aged about 6 to 100. This sample is drawn from a study of blood T cells in healthy people across ages. Study details: Template switching retrieved approximately one barcoded beta molecule for each two T cells. General study results and limits: Diversity of TCR beta per million T cells declined in a roughly linear way with age.

V was clipped by 4 bases and J by 2 bases, with 6 bases between them. The CDR3 has 13 residues. CDR1 and CDR2 from the germline V gene are KGHDR and SFDVKD. The sequence came from a human donor in good health. The chain uses TRBV24-1 and TRBJ2-3, with unresolved D. The sample taken for sequencing was blood. The CDR3 sequence: CATSEANTDTQYF. CDR3 DNA sequence: TGTGCCACCAGTGAGGCGAACACAGATACGCAGTATTTT.